This is a list of T cell receptor beta chains from one sample in a study of blood T cell repertoires in COVID-19. Assay used: immunoSEQ multiplex PCR; TCRdb lists only in-frame clones, some missing. The profile shows over 250,000 clones, roughly 91% of them singletons. Sequencing was performed on PBMCs or T cells enriched from blood (not recorded which). The receptors were gathered from a woman in her sixties who had recovered from COVID-19. The CDR3 runs from the conserved cysteine through the conserved F or W. Each record gives: clone size, V gene, D gene, J gene, CDR3 DNA, CDR3 protein. D genes are given only for firm matches. A row's size may be missing; if present it is once, few, many or a size class.

few,TRBV7-2,TRBD1,TRBJ1-6,TGTGCCAGCAGCTTAGTAGCAGGGGGGAAGAATTCACCCCTCCACTTT,CASSLVAGGKNSPLHF
-,TRBV2,-,TRBJ1-5,TGTGCCAGCACGCCCCCCCTATTGCAGCCCCAGCATTTT,CASTPPLLQPQHF
-,TRBV18,-,TRBJ2-3,TGTGCCAGCTCACCACTGGTCTCCTACACAGATACGCAGTATTTT,CASSPLVSYTDTQYF
-,TRBV2,-,TRBJ1-5,TGTGCCAGCAGTGAAGCGCTTGTACTACGGCCCCAGCATTTT,CASSEALVLRPQHF
-,TRBV30,-,TRBJ1-3,TGTGCCTGGAGTGTAGCGTACTCTGGAAACACCATATATTTT,CAWSVAYSGNTIYF
-,TRBV30,-,TRBJ1-6,TGTGCCTGGGGCAGGGCGAATTCACCCCTCCACTTT,CAWGRANSPLHF
-,TRBV2,-,TRBJ2-1,TGTGCCAGCAGTGATGTTTCCGAACGGGGGGAGCAGTTCTTC,CASSDVSERGEQFF
-,TRBV10-3,-,TRBJ1-1,TGTGCCATCAGTGAGGTCGGGGGCACTGAAGCTTTCTTT,CAISEVGGTEAFF
few,TRBV24-1,-,TRBJ2-1,TGTGCCACCAGTGATATACTTAGCGGAGAAGCCAGGAATGAGCAGTTCTTC,CATSDILSGEARNEQFF
-,TRBV7-2,TRBD2,TRBJ2-7,TGTGCCAGCAGCTTAGGGCCAGCGGGGGGTTCCTACGAGCAGTACTTC,CASSLGPAGGSYEQYF
-,TRBV5-1,-,TRBJ1-2,TGCGCCAGCAGCTTGGAGACAGTTCAGAATGGCTACACCTTC,CASSLETVQNGYTF
-,TRBV14,TRBD1,TRBJ2-2,TGTGCCAGCAGCCTCATCGACAGGGGGCTTACCGGGGAGCTGTTTTTT,CASSLIDRGLTGELFF
few,TRBV11-2,-,TRBJ1-1,TGTGCCAGCAGCCCCGCCCGGGGCACTGAAGCTTTCTTT,CASSPARGTEAFF
-,TRBV12-5,TRBD2,TRBJ2-7,TGTGCTAGTGGTTTAACCCCAACTAGCGGGACTCGCGAGCAGTACTTC,CASGLTPTSGTREQYF
-,TRBV5-6,-,TRBJ2-5,TGTGCCAGCAGCCCTGCGATGGAGACCCAGTACTTC,CASSPAMETQYF
-,TRBV7-9,-,TRBJ1-1,TGTGCCAGCAGCTTAGTAGAATACACTGAAGCTTTCTTT,CASSLVEYTEAFF
-,TRBV19,TRBD2,TRBJ2-1,TGTGCCAGTACCCCTCTAGGTAGCGGGAGCCACTCCTACAATGAGCAGTTCTTC,CASTPLGSGSHSYNEQFF
-,TRBV3-1/TRBV3-2,-,TRBJ2-1,TGTGCCAGCAGCGGCGGTCACAATGAGCAGTTCTTC,CASSGGHNEQFF
-,TRBV28,-,TRBJ1-3,TGTGCCAGCAGTTTATCAGGGGTTGGAAACACCATATATTTT,CASSLSGVGNTIYF
-,TRBV25-1,TRBD2,TRBJ2-1,TGTGCCAGCAGGGCGGGACTAGCCGACGACGACCGGTTCTTC,CASRAGLADDDRFF
-,TRBV23-1,-,TRBJ1-5,TGCGCTCTACAAACGGGGTTTCGTAGCAATCAGCCCCAGCATTTT,CALQTGFRSNQPQHF
-,TRBV5-4,TRBD1,TRBJ2-5,TGTGCCAGCGGCGGACAGGGGACCCTCCTCCAAGAGACCCAGTACTTC,CASGGQGTLLQETQYF
-,TRBV7-2,TRBD2,TRBJ2-3,TGTGCCAGCAGCTCCTTAGCGGGGCGCACAGATACGCAGTATTTT,CASSSLAGRTDTQYF
-,TRBV2,TRBD1,TRBJ1-4,TGTGCCAGCAGAGGGACAGGGGGTTTTGAAAAACTGTTTTTT,CASRGTGGFEKLFF
-,TRBV30,-,TRBJ2-7,TGTGCCTGGAGTATCCGCTCCGGGGGTGAGCAGTACTTC,CAWSIRSGGEQYF
-,TRBV11-2,-,TRBJ1-5,TGTGCCAGCAGCCCCGACAGTAGCAATCAGCCCCAGCATTTT,CASSPDSSNQPQHF
-,TRBV10-3,TRBD1,TRBJ1-5,TGTGCCATCGGAGGACAGGGGAATCAGCCCCAGCATTTT,CAIGGQGNQPQHF
-,TRBV7-9,TRBD1,TRBJ1-2,TGTGCCAGCAGCGTGGACAGGGGCGTCTACACCTTC,CASSVDRGVYTF
-,TRBV7-6,TRBD2,TRBJ2-1,TGTGCCAGCAGCCGTTATAGCGGGAGAAGCTCCTACAATGAGCAGTTCTTC,CASSRYSGRSSYNEQFF
-,TRBV9,-,TRBJ2-1,TGTGCCAGCAGTACCATCCAGGGCTGGCGAGGCGGTGAGCAGTTCTTC,CASSTIQGWRGGEQFF
few,TRBV28,TRBD1,TRBJ2-7,TGTGCCAGCAGTTCACGACAGGGCTCCTACGAGCAGTACTTC,CASSSRQGSYEQYF
-,TRBV5-1,-,TRBJ2-1,TGCGCCAGCAGCTTGGACGGGACTTACAATGAGCAGTTCTTC,CASSLDGTYNEQFF
-,TRBV28,TRBD1,TRBJ1-4,TGTGCCAGCACGGACCGGGACAGTAATGAAAAACTGTTTTTT,CASTDRDSNEKLFF